This entry features one T cell receptor (beta chain) sequence. Antigen: not known. This sample is drawn from a study of CD8 T cells in Susac syndrome. Whole-study findings and limits: In its TCR sequencing and HLA analysis, the study acknowledged that the number of individuals was relatively small.

Random hexamers were used to reverse transcribe an amount of about 0.5 to 1 ug RNA. TCR beta CDR3 was amplified by immunoSEQ covering 54 Vbeta and 13 Jbeta. TCRdb passed the immunoSEQ multiplex PCR reads through MiXCR, listing each CDR3 protein once. This sample has some 300,000 distinct CDR3 sequences, with 89% found just once. Germline V gives CDR1 SQVTM, CDR2 ANQGSEA. V was clipped by 7 bases and J by 7 bases, with 22 bases between them. The length of the CDR3 is 14 residues. While CD8+ and CD4+ T cells were isolated negatively, TEMRA cells were enriched by FACS. The TCR sequence derives from a human donor with multiple sclerosis. The genes are TRBV29-1 and TRBJ1-2; D ambiguous. The material sequenced was CD8+ T cells from PBMCs. The CDR3 region is CSDRPSGGISGYTF. In DNA, the CDR3 is TGCAGCGATCGTCCGTCGGGTGGGATAAGTGGCTACACCTTC.